These T cell receptor beta chains were read from a single sample in a study of T cell repertoires in cytomegalovirus infection. TCRdb analysed the reads with MiXCR anew, one entry per CDR3 protein. The table has 450,000 to 600,000 distinct CDR3 sequences, around 11% seen once. Sequenced input: PBMCs. The receptors stem from a human donor in good health (CMV status not recorded). Some clones in this sample may be carry-over from other donors' samples. Both conserved end residues are part of each CDR3. D genes are given only for firm matches. Size is stated for part of the rows, as once, few or many counts, or as a class when the clone is expanded.

CDR3nt	CDR3aa	d_gene	abundance	v_gene	j_gene
TGTGCCAGCAGTTTATTTACTAATCAGCCCCAGCATTTT	CASSLFTNQPQHF	.	many	TRBV12-3/TRBV12-4	TRBJ1-5
TGTGCCACGGGGCAGGTTCCCCACAATGAGCAGTTCTTC	CATGQVPHNEQFF	.	few	TRBV24-1	TRBJ2-1
TGCAGCGCAGTACCAGGGGATAAGTACACTGAAGCTTTCTTT	CSAVPGDKYTEAFF	.	few	TRBV29-1	TRBJ1-1
TGTGCCAGCAGCCAGACACTCATGAACACTGAAGCTTTCTTT	CASSQTLMNTEAFF	.	many	TRBV7-8	TRBJ1-1
TGTGCCACCAGTGAGCTAGCGGGAGCGGGAGATACGCAGTATTTT	CATSELAGAGDTQYF	TRBD2	many	TRBV24-1	TRBJ2-3
TGTGCCAGCAGTTTAAAGGGAAATAGCAATCAGCCCCAGCATTTT	CASSLKGNSNQPQHF	.	many	TRBV12-3/TRBV12-4	TRBJ1-5
TGTGCCAGCAGCTTAGTCGGCCCACGACTCCTCTCTGGGGCCAACGTCCTGACTTTC	CASSLVGPRLLSGANVLTF	.	many	TRBV11-1	TRBJ2-6
TGTGCCAGTAGTATTAGGGGGACGGTCTACGAGCAGTACTTC	CASSIRGTVYEQYF	.	few	TRBV19	TRBJ2-7
TGTGCCAGCAGGGGGTTCAGCAATGAGCAGTTCTTC	CASRGFSNEQFF	.	.	TRBV3-1	TRBJ2-1
TGTGCCAGCAGTTACTCCCCACGGGGTCCAGATACGCAGTATTTT	CASSYSPRGPDTQYF	.	few	TRBV6-6	TRBJ2-3
TGCGCCAGCAGCCAGGGTCGACTAGCGGGAGGGCCAGTTAACATTCAGTACTTC	CASSQGRLAGGPVNIQYF	TRBD2	.	TRBV4-1	TRBJ2-4
TGTGCCAGCAGCCCTGGGACAGGGGGCGCGGCCCTCCACTTT	CASSPGTGGAALHF	TRBD1	few	TRBV5-6	TRBJ1-6
TGTGCCTGGAGTCGGGACCGATCCTACGAGCAGTACTTC	CAWSRDRSYEQYF	.	.	TRBV30	TRBJ2-7
TGTGCCAGCAGCGAAGGGCGGGTATACGAGGGGGACACCGGGGAGCTGTTTTTT	CASSEGRVYEGDTGELFF	.	many	TRBV7-2	TRBJ2-2
TGCAGCGTTGGGAGGAGCTCTGGGGCCAACGTCCTGACTTTC	CSVGRSSGANVLTF	.	few	TRBV29-1	TRBJ2-6
TGTGCCAGCAGCTTAGTGCCAACGGGAGGGGTAAACATTCAGTACTTC	CASSLVPTGGVNIQYF	TRBD2	many	TRBV7-2	TRBJ2-4
TGTGCCAGCAGCGCCACGACTGGAACTGAAGCTTTCTTT	CASSATTGTEAFF	.	many	TRBV11-1	TRBJ1-1
TGCAGCGTTGGTCCGGGGACGAACACCGGGGAGCTGTTTTTT	CSVGPGTNTGELFF	.	many	TRBV29-1	TRBJ2-2
TGTGCCAGCAGATCACAGGGCTACGAGCAGTACTTC	CASRSQGYEQYF	.	few	TRBV3-1	TRBJ2-7
TGCGCCAGCAGCCGCTCTTTGGGACAGAACCAAGAGACCCAGTACTTC	CASSRSLGQNQETQYF	TRBD1	many	TRBV4-1	TRBJ2-5
TGTGCCAGCAGTCCAGCCTCGGGGGGGATCTACGAGCAGTACTTC	CASSPASGGIYEQYF	TRBD2	.	TRBV27	TRBJ2-7
TGTGCCAGTAGTATACGATGGGACAGGGAGGATGCAGCGAACACTGAAGCTTTCTTT	CASSIRWDREDAANTEAFF	TRBD1	.	TRBV19	TRBJ1-1
TGTGCCAGCAGCTTAACTAGCGGGGGGACGTCAGATACGCAGTATTTT	CASSLTSGGTSDTQYF	TRBD2	.	TRBV7-3	TRBJ2-3
TGCGCCAGCAGTGAGTCGGGACAGAACACCGGGGAGCTGTTTTTT	CASSESGQNTGELFF	.	many	TRBV10-2	TRBJ2-2
TGCAGCTTTCGTCCAGGCAACCAAGAGACCCAGTACTTC	CSFRPGNQETQYF	.	many	TRBV20-1	TRBJ2-5
TGTGCCAGCAGTTCGGGAGAGTTAAATGAAAAACTGTTTTTT	CASSSGELNEKLFF	.	many	TRBV28	TRBJ1-4
TGTGCCAGTAGTCCTTCCGGGGCGGTAGTTGAAAAACTGTTTTTT	CASSPSGAVVEKLFF	.	many	TRBV19	TRBJ1-4
TGTGCCAGCGGCGTTTGGGGGTTCAGGAATGAGCAGTTCTTC	CASGVWGFRNEQFF	.	.	TRBV28	TRBJ2-1
TGTGCCAGCTGCTGGGGGGGGGGCACCCATGAGCAGTTCTTC	CASCWGGGTHEQFF	.	many	TRBV12-3/TRBV12-4	TRBJ2-1
TGCAGTGCTAGAGATCTTATTAGCGGGAGGCCCAATGAGCAGTTCTTC	CSARDLISGRPNEQFF	TRBD2	.	TRBV20-1	TRBJ2-1
TGTGCCAGCAGCCAAGAATGGTTGGGACAGAACTCCTACGAGCAGTACTTC	CASSQEWLGQNSYEQYF	TRBD1	few	TRBV3-1	TRBJ2-7
TGTGCCAGCAGCTTCGGCGGGAGCTACAACAATGAGCAGTTCTTC	CASSFGGSYNNEQFF	TRBD2	many	TRBV11-3	TRBJ2-1
TGTGCCAGCAGCTCTCGGGGAGGAGGCTATGGCTACACCTTC	CASSSRGGGYGYTF	.	.	TRBV5-4	TRBJ1-2
TGTGCCAGCAGTCGTGCCTCAGGAGACTATGGCTACACCTTC	CASSRASGDYGYTF	.	many	TRBV6-2/TRBV6-3	TRBJ1-2
TGTGCCAGCAGCTTAACAGCGGCCCAAGAGACCCAGTACTTC	CASSLTAAQETQYF	.	many	TRBV7-2	TRBJ2-5
TGTGCCAGCAGTCTCGCCCTAAACACCATATATTTT	CASSLALNTIYF	.	many	TRBV12-3/TRBV12-4	TRBJ1-3
TGTGCCAGCAGTTTAAGGCAGACAGATACGCAGTATTTT	CASSLRQTDTQYF	.	many	TRBV28	TRBJ2-3
TGTGCCAGCAGCCAAGGAATTGGACTAGCGGGAGGTTACGAGCAGTACTTC	CASSQGIGLAGGYEQYF	TRBD2	many	TRBV14	TRBJ2-7
TGCGCCAGCAGCCAAGGAGGACAGGGGGCCATGGGGGTTGGCTACACCTTC	CASSQGGQGAMGVGYTF	TRBD1	.	TRBV4-1	TRBJ1-2
TGTGCCAGCAGTCGGACTAGCCCTACGCAGTATTTT	CASSRTSPTQYF	TRBD2	.	TRBV12-3/TRBV12-4	TRBJ2-3